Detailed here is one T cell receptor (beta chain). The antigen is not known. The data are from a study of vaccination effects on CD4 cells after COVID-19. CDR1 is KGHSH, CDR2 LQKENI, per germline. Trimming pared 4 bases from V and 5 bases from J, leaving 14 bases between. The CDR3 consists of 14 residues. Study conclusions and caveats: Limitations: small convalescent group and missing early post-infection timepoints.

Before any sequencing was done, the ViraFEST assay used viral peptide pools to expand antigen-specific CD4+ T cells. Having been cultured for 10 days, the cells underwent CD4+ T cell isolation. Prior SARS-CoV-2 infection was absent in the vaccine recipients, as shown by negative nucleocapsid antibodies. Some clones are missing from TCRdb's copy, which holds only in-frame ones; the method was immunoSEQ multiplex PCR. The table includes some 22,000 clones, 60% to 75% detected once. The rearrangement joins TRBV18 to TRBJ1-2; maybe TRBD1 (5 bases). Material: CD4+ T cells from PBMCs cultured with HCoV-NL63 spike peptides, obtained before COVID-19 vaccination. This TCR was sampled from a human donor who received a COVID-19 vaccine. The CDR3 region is CASSRSGTDYGYTF. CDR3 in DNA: TGTGCCAGCTCACGCTCCGGGACGGATTATGGCTACACCTTC.